Following are 9 T cell receptor beta chains from one sample sequenced in a study of cytomegalovirus exposure and HLA in healthy donors. The primer mix had 60 Vbeta and 13 Jbeta primers. The table came from immunoSEQ multiplex PCR; TCRdb's copy has only in-frame clones and leaves some out. The table lists about 100,000 clones, 82% of them singletons. Input material: PBMCs. These receptors were obtained from a man aged 25-45 years in good health and CMV-seropositive.

The V gene is TRBV28, the J gene TRBJ1-4; TRBD1 agrees at 12 bases. The CDR3 runs to 15 residues. J gave up 8 bases and V 4 bases, and 5 bases lay outside the gene matches. CDR1 and CDR2 (germline): MDHEN, SYDVKM. The CDR3 sequence: CASSSLGTGGEKLFF. The CDR3 nucleotides read TGTGCCAGCAGTTCTCTCGGGACAGGGGGCGAAAAACTGTTTTTT.

V is TRBV5-6 and J is TRBJ1-1, with 8 bases that match TRBD1. CDR3 length: 17 residues. V was clipped by 1 base and J by 4 bases; unmatched bases: 12. Germline CDR1 is SGHDT and CDR2 is YYEEEE. Written as DNA, the CDR3 is TGTGCCAGCAGCTTGCAGGGGGCAAGTTACTGGGGCACTGAAGCTTTCTTT. Translated: CASSLQGASYWGTEAFF.

Turning to this clone: A read error may produce the germline difference seen at one junction end. The rearrangement uses TRBV7-9 and TRBJ1-5; D not certain. CDR3 size: 14 residues. In germline, CDR1 is SEHNR, CDR2 FQNEAQ (reference sequence). The CDR3 loop reads CSSSLDTQNQPQHF. Here the CDR3 DNA reads TGTTCCAGCAGCTTAGACACACAAAATCAGCCCCAGCATTTT.

The rearrangement uses TRBV19 and TRBJ2-5; 8 nucleotides line up with TRBD1. V lost 0 bases, J lost 5 bases, and 5 bases stayed unmatched. Germline CDR1 is LNHDA and CDR2 is SQIVND (reference sequence). This CDR3 is 15 amino acids long. The CDR3 DNA reads as TGTGCCAGTAGTATAGACCGGACAGGGCAGGAGACCCAGTACTTC. Amino acids: CASSIDRTGQETQYF.

This rearrangement joins TRBV18 to TRBJ2-7; D remains unclear. This CDR3 has 15 amino acids. The germline CDR1 and CDR2 sequences are KGHSH and LQKENI. V lost 2 bases to trimming and J lost 0 bases, with 11 bases between them. The CDR3 region is CASSPYQPGSYEQYF. For the CDR3, the DNA is TGTGCCAGCTCACCATATCAACCAGGCTCCTACGAGCAGTACTTC. The complete variable domain, with remaining parts taken from reference TRBV18 and TRBJ2-7, reads NAGVMQNPRHLVRRRGQEARLRCSPMKGHSHVYWYRQLPEEGLKFMVYLQKENIIDESGMPKERFSAEFPKEGPSILRIQQVVRGDSAAYFCASSPYQPGSYEQYFGPGTRLTVT.

This chain links TRBV29-1 with TRBJ1-1; the D is unclear. This CDR3 comprises 14 residues. V dropped 7 bases and J dropped 0 bases, with 15 bases sitting between them. Germline V CDR1 and CDR2: SQVTM, ANQGSEA. This chain's CDR3 is CSASDRQMNTEAFF. CDR3 DNA: TGCAGCGCGTCCGACCGACAAATGAACACTGAAGCTTTCTTT.

V is TRBV7-9 and J is TRBJ2-7, with TRBD1 identical over 9 bases. The germline V gene has CDR1 SEHNR and CDR2 FQNEAQ (reference sequence). This CDR3 is 15 amino acids long. With V trimmed by 3 bases and J by 3 bases, 6 bases remained unmatched. This chain's CDR3 is CASSFAGTGIYEQYF. DNA of the CDR3: TGTGCCAGCAGCTTCGCCGGGACAGGGATCTACGAGCAGTACTTC.

The V and J genes are TRBV5-4 and TRBJ2-2; a possible D gene is TRBD1 (5 bases). Between the trimmed V and J ends, which lost 0 bases and 2 bases, there was a span of 11 bases. Germline CDR1 and CDR2: SGHNT and YYREEE (reference sequence). CDR3 length: 16 amino acids. CDR3 in DNA: TGTGCCAGCAGCTTGGGACCGAGGACAAACACCGGGGAGCTGTTTTTT. It codes for CASSLGPRTNTGELFF.

V and J are TRBV25-1 and TRBJ1-1; maybe TRBD1 (5 bases). Germline-derived CDR1 and CDR2 are MGHDK and SYGVNS. The CDR3 is 15 residues long. The V end was cut by 2 bases, the J end by 5 bases, with 15 bases between. The CDR3 loop reads CASSEQMGGGTEAFF. In DNA form, the CDR3 reads TGTGCCAGCAGTGAACAGATGGGGGGAGGGACTGAAGCTTTCTTT.